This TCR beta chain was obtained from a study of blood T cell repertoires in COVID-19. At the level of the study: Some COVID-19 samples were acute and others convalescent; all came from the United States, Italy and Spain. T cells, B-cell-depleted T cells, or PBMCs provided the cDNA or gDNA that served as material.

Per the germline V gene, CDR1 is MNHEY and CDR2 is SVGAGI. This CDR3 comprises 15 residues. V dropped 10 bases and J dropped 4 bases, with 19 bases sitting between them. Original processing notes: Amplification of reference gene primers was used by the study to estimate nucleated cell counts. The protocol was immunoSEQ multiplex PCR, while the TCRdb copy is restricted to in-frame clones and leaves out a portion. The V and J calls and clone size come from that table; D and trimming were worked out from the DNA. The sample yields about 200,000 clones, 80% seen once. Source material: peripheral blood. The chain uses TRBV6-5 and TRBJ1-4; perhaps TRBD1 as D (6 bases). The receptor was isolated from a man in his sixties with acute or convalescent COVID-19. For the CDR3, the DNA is TGTGCCACCCAGACCGGGGGGGCGGGTAATGAAAAACTGTTTTTT. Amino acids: CATQTGGAGNEKLFF.